These T cell receptor beta chains were read from a single sample in a study of blood T cell repertoires in COVID-19. Sequenced by immunoSEQ multiplex PCR; TCRdb stores in-frame clones only, minus some. Of 55,000 to 85,000 clones in the sample, 88% were seen once. Sequencing was done on a sample of peripheral blood. The receptors were gathered from a human donor in a cohort sampled during active COVID-19. CDR3s include the opening cysteine and the closing phenylalanine or tryptophan. Fields, in order: V gene, J gene, clone size, D gene, CDR3 DNA, CDR3 protein. A D gene is named only where the DNA matches it firmly. Expanded clones get a size class; other rows say once, few or many, or leave the size out.

>TRBV6-5|TRBJ2-7|NA|NA
TGTGCCAGCAGTCCCAACTCCTACGAGCAGTACTTC
CASSPNSYEQYF
>TRBV28|TRBJ2-3|once|TRBD1
TGTGCCAGCAGCGGACAGGGCCTACGCACAGATACGCAGTATTTT
CASSGQGLRTDTQYF
>TRBV19|TRBJ1-4|NA|TRBD1
TGTGCCAGTAGTATAGAGGACAGGCGGAATGAAAAACTGTTTTTT
CASSIEDRRNEKLFF
>TRBV7-9|TRBJ2-3|NA|NA
TGTGCCAGCAGCTTAGGCGGGATAAACAGGGGTGCAGATACGCAGTATTTT
CASSLGGINRGADTQYF
>TRBV6-2/TRBV6-3|TRBJ2-3|few|NA
TGTGCCAGCAGTTACGGCCAGGGGACAGATACGCAGTATTTT
CASSYGQGTDTQYF
>TRBV5-1|TRBJ1-3|NA|NA
TGCGCCAGCAGCTTGGACGGTCGGGAAGAGAACGGAAACACCATATATTTT
CASSLDGREENGNTIYF
>TRBV18|TRBJ1-2|once|TRBD1
TGTGCCAGCTCACCTTTTCCGACAGGGACCTATGGCTACACCTTC
CASSPFPTGTYGYTF
>TRBV7-2|TRBJ2-7|NA|TRBD1
TGTGCCAGCAGCCAAGGACAGGTGATATCCTACGAGCAGTACTTC
CASSQGQVISYEQYF
>TRBV7-9|TRBJ2-1|NA|TRBD2
TGTGCCAGCAGCCTCCTAGCGGGGGGCACCTACAATGAGCAGTTCTTC
CASSLLAGGTYNEQFF
>TRBV6-5|TRBJ1-2|few|TRBD1
TGTGCCAGCAGGAAGGAGGGGACAGGAGCAGGCTACACCTTC
CASRKEGTGAGYTF
>TRBV6-5|TRBJ2-7|NA|NA
TGTGCCAGCAGTTCCAGCGCGGGGAGGTTCGAGCAGTACTTC
CASSSSAGRFEQYF
>TRBV30|TRBJ2-3|few|TRBD2
TGTGCCTCCGGGACTAGCGGGAGGTCAGATACGCAGTATTTT
CASGTSGRSDTQYF
>TRBV7-8|TRBJ2-7|once|NA
TGTGCCAGCAGCTTAGTTCGTGACCCAGGCGAGCAGTACTTC
CASSLVRDPGEQYF
>TRBV4-2|TRBJ1-2|NA|NA
TGTGCCAGCAGCCAAAGATCTATGGGAGCCTATGGCTACACCTTC
CASSQRSMGAYGYTF
>TRBV5-1|TRBJ2-2|NA|TRBD1
TGCGCCAGCAGCGTGGGGACAGGGGAAACCGGGGAGCTGTTTTTT
CASSVGTGETGELFF
>TRBV28|TRBJ1-6|NA|NA
TGTGCCGTGTCCCCCGGAGCGGGAGAGTATTCACCCCTCCACTTT
CAVSPGAGEYSPLHF
>TRBV6-2/TRBV6-3|TRBJ2-1|NA|NA
TGTGCCAGCAGTTACGCGGGGCCTTCCAATGAGCAGTTCTTC
CASSYAGPSNEQFF
>TRBV7-9|TRBJ2-2|NA|NA
TGTGCCAGCAGCTTAGGACAGTACACCGGGGAGCTGTTTTTT
CASSLGQYTGELFF
>TRBV28|TRBJ1-2|NA|NA
TGTGCCAGCAGTTTGAAGATAGTAATCTATGGCTACACCTTC
CASSLKIVIYGYTF
>TRBV20-1|TRBJ1-4|NA|NA
TGCAGCGGCCTGGAGGCGGAAAAACTGTTTTTT
CSGLEAEKLFF
>TRBV5-4|TRBJ2-1|NA|TRBD2
TGTGCCAGCAGCTTGGAACTAGCGGGAGAGAATAATGAGCAGTTCTTC
CASSLELAGENNEQFF
>TRBV20-1|TRBJ1-5|NA|NA
TGCAGTGCTAGTGGCATTGGGAGATATAGCAATCAGCCCCAGCATTTT
CSASGIGRYSNQPQHF
>TRBV12-3/TRBV12-4|TRBJ2-7|NA|TRBD1
TGTGCCAGCAGCACGGGACAGGGCTACGAGCAGTACTTC
CASSTGQGYEQYF
>TRBV3-1/TRBV3-2|TRBJ2-2|NA|NA
TGTGCCAGCAGCGAAGTCCGGTTTGCCGGGGAGCTGTTTTTT
CASSEVRFAGELFF
>TRBV3-1/TRBV3-2|TRBJ2-1|NA|TRBD2
TGTGCCAGCAGCAGACTAGCGGGGGTGTTCGACAATGAGCAGTTCTTC
CASSRLAGVFDNEQFF
>TRBV21-1|TRBJ1-5|NA|NA
TGTGCCAGCAGCACGGCGGACAGGGACAATCAGCCCCAGCATTTT
CASSTADRDNQPQHF
>TRBV27|TRBJ2-2|NA|NA
TGTGCCAGCAGTTGGTACATCGCGGGCCCCGGGGAGCTGTTTTTT
CASSWYIAGPGELFF
>TRBV9|TRBJ2-3|NA|NA
TGTGCCAGCAGCGTTGGGCAGGGGCTCGAAACGCAGTATTTT
CASSVGQGLETQYF
>TRBV19|TRBJ1-1|NA|TRBD1
TGTGCCAGTACTGACAGGGCGAAAACTGAAGCTTTCTTT
CASTDRAKTEAFF
>TRBV23-1|TRBJ1-2|NA|NA
TGCGCCAGCAGTCAACCGACAGGTTTTTATGGCTACACCTTC
CASSQPTGFYGYTF
>TRBV7-9|TRBJ2-5|NA|NA
TGTGCCAGCAGCTTAGCAGGGGTAGAGACCCAGTACTTC
CASSLAGVETQYF
>TRBV19|TRBJ1-6|NA|TRBD1
TGTGCCAGTAGTATTGGACAGGGGGCAGGTCGTAATTCACCCCTCCACTTT
CASSIGQGAGRNSPLHF
>TRBV5-4|TRBJ2-7|NA|NA
TGTGCCAGCAGCCGCGGAACCCTAGCAGCAGGGACTTACGAGCAGTACTTC
CASSRGTLAAGTYEQYF
>TRBV6-5|TRBJ2-7|NA|NA
TGTGCCAGCAGCTCCGGGGGCTACGAGCAGTACTTC
CASSSGGYEQYF
>TRBV18|TRBJ2-1|NA|NA
TGTGCCAGCTCACCACCGGTGACTATTGAGCAGTTCTTC
CASSPPVTIEQFF
>TRBV6-5|TRBJ1-1|NA|NA
TGTGCCAGCAGTTACTATTTATCCAACACTGAAGCTTTCTTT
CASSYYLSNTEAFF
>TRBV6-1|TRBJ2-3|NA|NA
TGTGCCAGCAGTGAAGGCCATGTTGGCCTCGATACGCAGTATTTT
CASSEGHVGLDTQYF
>TRBV6-5|TRBJ1-5|NA|NA
TGTGCCAGCAGCAGGGTGGATCAGCCCCAGCATTTT
CASSRVDQPQHF
>TRBV11-1|TRBJ2-4|NA|NA
TGTGCCAGCAGCCATCCGGGATCCACGGCGAACATTCAGTACTTC
CASSHPGSTANIQYF
>TRBV29-1|TRBJ2-7|NA|NA
TGCAGCGTTGGGGACACCCAAAGCTACGAGCAGTACTTC
CSVGDTQSYEQYF
>TRBV3-1/TRBV3-2|TRBJ1-6|NA|TRBD1
TGTGCCAGCAGCCGAGGCTGGACAGGGGTAGATTCACCCCTCCACTTT
CASSRGWTGVDSPLHF
>TRBV6-5|TRBJ1-6|NA|NA
TGTGCCAGCAGTTTACAGGATTCACCCCTCCACTTT
CASSLQDSPLHF